This T cell receptor beta chain was identified during a study of shared clonotypes between healthy human individuals. Overall study: Each donor's CD4 naive and CD4 memory cells filled three plates apiece, CD8 naive two, and CD8 memory one. Whole-study results and caveats: Generation probabilities of non-shared clonotypes were lower (relative to those shared by all four donors). The authors expected sequencing depth to affect clonotype sharing among donors.

Of note for this clone: Its target is not known. Different DNA sequences within this sample yield the same CDR3.

Naive CD8 cells lacked CD45RO and underwent positive selection for CCR7, leaving out terminally differentiated effector memory CD45RA+ cells. This CDR3 has 13 residues. The V gene's germline CDR1 is SGHAT and CDR2 FQNNGV. Deletions cut 1 base from V and 4 bases from J, with 5 bases between. Repertoires were generated with immunoSEQ multiplex PCR, while TCRdb's copy carries only in-frame clones and drops some. The table includes over 750,000 clones, about 96% detected once. The clonotype originates from a man aged 30-40 years in good health. The material sequenced was naive CD8+ T cells sorted from blood. J is TRBJ2-1 and V is TRBV11-2; perhaps TRBD1 as D (5 bases). CDR3 in DNA: TGTGCCAGCAGCTTAGCAGGGTACAATGAGCAGTTCTTC. Amino acids: CASSLAGYNEQFF.